This is a list of T cell receptor beta chains from one sample in a study of T cell changes during pregnancy in multiple sclerosis. Sequenced by immunoSEQ multiplex PCR; TCRdb stores in-frame clones only, minus some. The data hold roughly 79,000 clones, with over 80% observed a single time. Source: CD4+ T cells from peripheral blood mononuclear cells, taken before pregnancy. These receptors originate from a female donor with multiple sclerosis, enrolled in a pregnancy study. CDR3s leave out the opening cysteine and the closing phenylalanine or tryptophan.

TRBV4-3,ASSQETKAGGYT
TRBV4-3,ASSQDWANEKLF
TRBV5-4,ASSKGQGAEGYT
TRBV7-2,ASSREVGGWNTEAF
TRBV11-1,ASSFRGETQY
TRBV25-1,ASRTGQLYQETQY
TRBV5-1,ASSLDGDSNQPQH
TRBV5-6,ASSFRQGTYGYT
TRBV7-2,ASSLGGGSKNIQY
TRBV5-1,ASSPGQGIEKLF
TRBV29-1,SVGSTGDTGELF
TRBV9,ASSSRGGDTQY
TRBV5-4,ASSLGAGTQY
TRBV18,ASSQTGSPNEKLF
TRBV18,ASSQNQGTGNEQY
TRBV28,ASSKPGQGHEQY
TRBV6-1,ASWDRFEGYT
TRBV11-1,ASSLYSLAVTDTQY
TRBV6-1,ASSEARGDNQPQH
TRBV9,ASSVRPIEAGGYTDTQY